This passage covers 20 T cell receptor beta chains from one sample sequenced in a study of Ad26.COV2.S vaccination and SARS-CoV-2 variants. The assay was immunoSEQ multiplex PCR, and TCRdb's table has in-frame clones only and misses some. The repertoire holds roughly 250,000 clones, with 87% as singletons. Treatment meaning: roughly 19 received Ad26.COV2.S at low or high dose, single or two shots; roughly five received placebo; per-sample allocation not given. Vaccine and placebo recipients were sampled on day 63 after the first injection. Specimen: peripheral blood, collected in a trial of Ad26.COV2.S vaccine versus placebo. The receptor set was obtained from a person between 18 and 60 years old who received the Ad26.COV2.S COVID-19 vaccine or a placebo.

This clone showed up just once. V and J are TRBV19 and TRBJ2-7; tentative D call: TRBD2 (7 bases). Germline V lookup: CDR1 LNHDA, CDR2 SQIVND (reference sequence). Trimming pared 2 bases from V and 5 bases from J, leaving 10 bases between. CDR3 size: 13 residues. In DNA form, the CDR3 reads TGTGCCAGTAGTATATGGGGGGGCAACGAGCAGTACTTC. Amino acid sequence: CASSIWGGNEQYF.

The rearrangement joins TRBV29-1 to TRBJ2-7, with 8 bases aligning to TRBD2. Looked up from germline, CDR1 is SQVTM and CDR2 is ANQGSEA. Trimming took 4 bases from V and 0 from J; bases not matched to a gene: 17. The CDR3 sequence is 18 residues long. The CDR3 DNA reads as TGCAGCGTTGGGGGCCCGATAGTAGCGGGGATTAGCTCCTACGAGCAGTACTTC. Translating it yields CSVGGPIVAGISSYEQYF.

This clone was counted once. The chain has TRBV25-1 and TRBJ2-1; 8 nucleotides align to TRBD2. The CDR3 spans 14 residues. Germline CDR1 MGHDK, CDR2 SYGVNS. With 7 bases clipped from V and 1 base from J, the junction kept 3 bases outside the gene matches. The CDR3, as DNA: TGTGCCAGCACCAGCGGGGGATCCTACAATGAGCAGTTCTTC. It encodes CASTSGGSYNEQFF.

The CDR3 coding sequence is TGTGCCAGCAGCGTAGTAGATAGCGGGGGCTCCTACAATGAGCAGTTCTTC. Its translation: CASSVVDSGGSYNEQFF. The chain carries TRBV9 and TRBJ2-1, with 9 nucleotides matching TRBD2. Germline CDR1 SGDLS, CDR2 YYNGEE. This CDR3 contains 17 residues. V lost 0 bases, J lost 0 bases, and 4 bases stayed unmatched.

This clone was seen only once. This chain uses TRBV7-2 with TRBJ1-1; TRBD1 might be the D (5 bases). The CDR3 runs to 15 residues. V lost 1 base to trimming and J lost 1 base, with 10 bases between them. Germline values: CDR1 SGHTA, CDR2 FQGNSA. The CDR3 nucleotides are TGTGCCAGCAGCTTAGTGGCAGGGCAGAACACTGAAGCTTTCTTT. Its translation is CASSLVAGQNTEAFF.

V and J are TRBV19 and TRBJ2-3, with D possibly matching TRBD1 (5 bases). Between the trimmed V and J ends, which lost 6 bases and 10 bases, there was a span of 17 bases. The germline V gene has CDR1 LNHDA and CDR2 SQIVND (reference sequence). This CDR3 has 13 residues. CDR3 nucleotide sequence: TGTGCCAGTAGCCCGGGCTGGGGCGGTGCGCAGTATTTT. Amino acid sequence: CASSPGWGGAQYF. Together with reference TRBV19 and TRBJ2-3, the CDR3 gives the full variable domain: DGGITQSPKYLFRKEGQNVTLSCEQNLNHDAMYWYRQDPGQGLRLIYYSQIVNDFQKGDIAEGYSVSREKKESFPLTVTSAQKNPTAFYLCASSPGWGGAQYFGPGTRLTVL.

This clone was observed at least ten times. The J gene is TRBJ1-2, the V gene TRBV7-9; maybe TRBD1 (6 bases). Germline loops: CDR1 SEHNR, CDR2 FQNEAQ (reference sequence). Trimming removed 4 bases from V and 7 bases from J, with 16 bases in between. This CDR3 has 14 amino acids. The CDR3 sequence is CASSSDRWLGGYTF. CDR3 DNA: TGTGCCAGCAGCTCAGACAGGTGGTTGGGTGGCTACACCTTC.

The chain couples TRBV10-3 to TRBJ2-1; D gene uncertain. The CDR3 extends over 14 amino acids. V was pared by 0 bases and J by 0 bases, with 3 bases between. Per germline, CDR1 ENHRY and CDR2 SYGVKD. CDR3 bases: TGTGCCATCAGTGAGTCTCCCTCCTACAATGAGCAGTTCTTC. It specifies CAISESPSYNEQFF.

The V call is TRBV4-3, the J call TRBJ1-2, with 7 bases fitting TRBD1. The CDR3 sequence is 17 residues long. With 0 bases clipped from V and 7 bases from J, the junction kept 14 bases outside the gene matches. Germline V gene sequence: CDR1 LGHNA, CDR2 YSLEER. DNA for the CDR3: TGCGCCAGCAGCCAAGAAGTGACAGGGTTCCCACCTGGTGGCTACACCTTC. It yields the protein CASSQEVTGFPPGGYTF.

The chain is built from TRBV3-1 (or the pseudogene TRBV3-2) and TRBJ2-5; D call uncertain. Germline V gives CDR1 LGHDT, CDR2 YNNKEL (reference sequence). The CDR3 contains 13 residues. The V end was cut by 4 bases, the J end by 1 base, with 7 bases between. The CDR3 reads CASSLFRQETQYF. CDR3 DNA: TGTGCCAGCAGCCTTTTTCGCCAAGAGACCCAGTACTTC.

This clone occurred once. This sequence joins TRBV5-1 and TRBJ2-7, with 11 bases aligning to TRBD1. V was pared by 3 bases and J by 7 bases, with 9 bases of the junction left unmatched. Per germline, CDR1 SGHRS and CDR2 YFSETQ. The CDR3 runs to 15 residues. CDR3 protein: CASSYGTGGLGEQYF. DNA of the CDR3: TGCGCCAGCAGCTACGGGACAGGGGGTTTGGGGGAGCAGTACTTC. Using reference TRBV5-1 and TRBJ2-7 for the parts outside the CDR3, the full variable domain is KAGVTQTPRYLIKTRGQQVTLSCSPISGHRSVSWYQQTPGQGLQFLFEYFSETQRNKGNFPGRFSGRQFSNSRSEMNVSTLELGDSALYLCASSYGTGGLGEQYFGPGTRLTVT.

The chain combines TRBV24-1 with TRBJ2-1, with unresolved D. From germline, CDR1 is KGHDR and CDR2 SFDVKD. The CDR3 has 15 amino acids. The V end was cut by 2 bases, the J end by 8 bases, with 15 bases between. CDR3 sequence: CATSDSQTTRYEQFF. The CDR3, as DNA: TGTGCCACCAGTGATTCTCAGACAACTCGGTATGAGCAGTTCTTC.

The genes are TRBV15 and TRBJ2-7, with D maybe TRBD1 (5 bases). Germline V CDR1 and CDR2: LNHNV, YYDKDF (reference sequence). CDR3 size: 15 residues. V was shortened by 2 bases and J by 3 bases, with 14 bases between the two germline ends. This CDR3 reads CATSRNDRELYEQYF. The CDR3 bases are TGTGCCACCAGCAGAAACGACAGAGAACTCTACGAGCAGTACTTC.

This chain links TRBV6-1 with TRBJ2-3, with TRBD2 matching over 11 bases. Germline lookup yields CDR1 MNHNS and CDR2 SASEGT. The V and J ends lost 2 bases and 5 bases, in that order; junction bases with no gene match: 15. CDR3 size: 19 residues. CDR3 DNA: TGTGCCAGCAGTGAAACGTGGGGTAGCGGGGGGGCGGTCAAAGATACGCAGTATTTT. It is translated as CASSETWGSGGAVKDTQYF.

The chain is built from TRBV6-2 or TRBV6-3 and TRBJ1-5; perhaps TRBD1 as D (5 bases). The CDR3 sequence is 11 residues long. Germline V gene sequence: CDR1 MNHEY, CDR2 SVGEGT. V was pared by 6 bases and J by 7 bases, with 7 bases between. In DNA, the CDR3 is TGTGCCAGCAGCGAGGGGCAGCCCCAGCATTTT. As protein: CASSEGQPQHF.

The V call is TRBV4-1, the J call TRBJ1-2, with D perhaps matching TRBD1 (5 bases). V was cut by 4 bases and J by 3 bases, with 12 bases left in between. Per germline, CDR1 MGHRA and CDR2 YSYEKL. CDR3 size: 14 residues. The chain's CDR3 is CASSLLTEYYGYTF. CDR3 nucleotide sequence: TGCGCCAGCAGCCTTCTGACAGAATACTATGGCTACACCTTC.

The gene calls are TRBV27 and TRBJ1-2, with a tentative D call TRBD1 (5 bases). The CDR3 has 14 residues. V was cut by 6 bases and J by 4 bases, with 15 bases left in between. Germline CDR1 is MNHEY and CDR2 is SMNVEV (reference sequence). CDR3 residues: CASRPPTDRYGYTF. The CDR3 nucleotides are TGTGCCAGCAGACCCCCGACAGACCGCTATGGCTACACCTTC.

This chain links TRBV6-5 with TRBJ2-7; 10 positions match TRBD1. The CDR3 runs to 15 residues. V was clipped by 2 bases and J by 2 bases; unmatched bases: 3. Germline V gene data show CDR1 as MNHEY and CDR2 as SVGAGI. This chain's CDR3 is CASSYRTGGPYEQYF. CDR3 coding DNA: TGTGCCAGCAGTTACAGGACAGGGGGACCCTACGAGCAGTACTTC.

The rearrangement uses TRBV24-1 and TRBJ1-5, with D unresolved. Deletions cut 5 bases from V and 0 bases from J, with 10 bases between. From germline, CDR1 is KGHDR and CDR2 SFDVKD. This CDR3 region has 15 residues. This chain's CDR3 is CATSVGVGSNQPQHF. The CDR3, as DNA: TGTGCCACCAGTGTTGGAGTAGGTAGCAATCAGCCCCAGCATTTT.

The gene calls are TRBV5-6 and TRBJ2-7; either TRBD1 or TRBD2 may supply D (5 bases each). The CDR3 length is 15 residues. V lost 1 base and J 3 bases, leaving 14 bases between the germline ends. Germline loops: CDR1 SGHDT, CDR2 YYEEEE. This chain's CDR3 is CASSLSGRDDYEQYF. CDR3 nucleotide sequence: TGTGCCAGCAGCTTGTCAGGCAGGGACGACTACGAGCAGTACTTC. Complete variable domain (other parts from reference TRBV5-6 and TRBJ2-7): DAGVTQSPTHLIKTRGQQVTLRCSPKSGHDTVSWYQQALGQGPQFIFQYYEEEERQRGNFPDRFSGHQFPNYSSELNVNALLLGDSALYLCASSLSGRDDYEQYFGPGTRLTVT.